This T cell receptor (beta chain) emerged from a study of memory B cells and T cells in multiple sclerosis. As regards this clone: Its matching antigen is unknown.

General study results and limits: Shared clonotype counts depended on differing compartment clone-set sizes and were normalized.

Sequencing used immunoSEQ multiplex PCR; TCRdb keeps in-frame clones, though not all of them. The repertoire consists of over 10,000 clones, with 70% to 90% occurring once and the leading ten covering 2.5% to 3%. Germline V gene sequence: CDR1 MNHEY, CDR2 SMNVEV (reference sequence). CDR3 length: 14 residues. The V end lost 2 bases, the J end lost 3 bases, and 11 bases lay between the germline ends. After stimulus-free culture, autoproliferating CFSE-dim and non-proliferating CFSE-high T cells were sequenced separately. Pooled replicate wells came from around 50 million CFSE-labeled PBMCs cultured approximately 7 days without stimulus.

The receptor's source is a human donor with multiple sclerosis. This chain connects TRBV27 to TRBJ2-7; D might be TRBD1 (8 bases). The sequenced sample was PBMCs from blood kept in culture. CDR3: CASSLNRGGYEQYF. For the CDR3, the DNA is TGTGCCAGCAGTTTAAACAGGGGGGGCTACGAGCAGTACTTC.